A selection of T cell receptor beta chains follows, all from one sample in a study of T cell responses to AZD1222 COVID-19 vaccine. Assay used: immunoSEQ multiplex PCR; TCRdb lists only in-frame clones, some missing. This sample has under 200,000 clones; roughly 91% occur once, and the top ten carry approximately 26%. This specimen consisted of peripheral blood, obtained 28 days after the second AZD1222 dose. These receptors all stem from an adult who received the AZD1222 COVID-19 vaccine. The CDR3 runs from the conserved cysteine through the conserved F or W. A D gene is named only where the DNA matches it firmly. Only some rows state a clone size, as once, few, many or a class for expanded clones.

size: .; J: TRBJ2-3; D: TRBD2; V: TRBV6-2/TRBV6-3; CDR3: CASSSPLNSGRAFLHTDTQYF; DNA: TGTGCCAGCAGTTCCCCCCTGAATAGCGGGAGGGCCTTCCTCCACACAGATACGCAGTATTTT
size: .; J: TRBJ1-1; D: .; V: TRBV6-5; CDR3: CASKGGAGTEAFF; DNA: TGTGCCAGCAAGGGGGGGGCAGGCACTGAAGCTTTCTTT
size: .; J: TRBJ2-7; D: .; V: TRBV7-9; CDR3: CASSLGNEQYF; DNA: TGTGCCAGCAGCTTAGGGAACGAGCAGTACTTC
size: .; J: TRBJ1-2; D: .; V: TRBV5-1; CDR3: CASSLSGTGRTNYGYTF; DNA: TGCGCCAGCAGCTTGTCCGGGACGGGGAGAACTAACTATGGCTACACCTTC
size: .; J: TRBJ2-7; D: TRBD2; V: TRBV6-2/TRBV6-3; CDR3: CASSYGLAGGQGEQYF; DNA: TGTGCCAGCAGTTACGGGCTTGCGGGAGGGCAGGGCGAGCAGTACTTC
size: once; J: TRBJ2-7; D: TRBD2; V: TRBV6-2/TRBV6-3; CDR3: CASSSLAGEEQYF; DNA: TGTGCCAGCAGTTCGCTAGCGGGAGAGGAGCAGTACTTC
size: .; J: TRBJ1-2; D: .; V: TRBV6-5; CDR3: CASRDPRSRGYTF; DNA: TGTGCCAGCCGGGACCCACGATCGCGGGGCTACACCTTC
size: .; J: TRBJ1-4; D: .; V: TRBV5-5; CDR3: CASSRIRTANEKLFF; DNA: TGTGCCAGCAGCCGAATAAGAACAGCTAATGAAAAACTGTTTTTT
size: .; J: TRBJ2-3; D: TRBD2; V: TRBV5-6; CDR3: CASSSRSGRAGDTQYF; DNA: TGTGCCAGCAGCTCCCGTAGCGGGAGGGCCGGGGATACGCAGTATTTT
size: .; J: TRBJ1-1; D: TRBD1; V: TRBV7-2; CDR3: CASSQGQGGTEAFF; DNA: TGTGCCAGCAGCCAAGGACAGGGCGGAACTGAAGCTTTCTTT
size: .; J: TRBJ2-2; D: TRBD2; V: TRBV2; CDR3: CATRSRASGRNTGELFF; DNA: TGTGCCACTCGGTCGCGGGCTAGCGGGAGGAACACCGGGGAGCTGTTTTTT
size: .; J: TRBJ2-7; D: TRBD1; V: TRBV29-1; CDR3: CSVEGTGAYEQYF; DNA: TGCAGCGTTGAGGGGACAGGGGCCTACGAGCAGTACTTC
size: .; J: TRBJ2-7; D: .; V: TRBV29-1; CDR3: CSVGGTGQTGWKQYF; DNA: TGCAGCGTTGGGGGAACGGGGCAGACCGGGTGGAAGCAGTACTTC
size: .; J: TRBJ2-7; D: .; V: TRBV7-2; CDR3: CASSLLAASPYEQYF; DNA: TGTGCCAGCAGCTTACTGGCGGCTAGCCCCTACGAGCAGTACTTC
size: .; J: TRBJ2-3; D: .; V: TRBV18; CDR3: CASARAGPTDTQYF; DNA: TGTGCCAGCGCCCGGGCAGGTCCCACAGATACGCAGTATTTT
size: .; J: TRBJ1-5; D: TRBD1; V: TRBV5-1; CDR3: CASSLAGQHDQPQHF; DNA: TGCGCCAGCAGCTTGGCGGGACAGCACGATCAGCCCCAGCATTTT
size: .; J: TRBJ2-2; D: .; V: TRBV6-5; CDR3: CASKETGELFF; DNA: TGTGCCAGCAAAGAGACCGGGGAGCTGTTTTTT
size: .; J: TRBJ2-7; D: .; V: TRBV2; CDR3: CASRAVGAINEQYF; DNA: TGTGCCAGCAGAGCGGTCGGGGCTATCAACGAGCAGTACTTC
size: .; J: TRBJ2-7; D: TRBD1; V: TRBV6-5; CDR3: CASSPDRVGYEQYF; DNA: TGTGCCAGCAGCCCGGACAGGGTCGGCTACGAGCAGTACTTC
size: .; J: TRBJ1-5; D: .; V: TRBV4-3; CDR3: CASSQDANVGNQPQHF; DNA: TGCGCCAGCAGCCAAGATGCAAACGTAGGCAATCAGCCCCAGCATTTT
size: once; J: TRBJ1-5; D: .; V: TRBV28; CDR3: CASTPGLSNQPQHF; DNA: TGTGCCAGCACTCCAGGGTTGAGCAATCAGCCCCAGCATTTT
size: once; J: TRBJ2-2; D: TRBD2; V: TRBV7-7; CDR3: CASSQGLAGSTNTGELFF; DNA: TGTGCTAGCAGCCAGGGTTTAGCGGGTAGCACGAACACCGGGGAGCTGTTTTTT
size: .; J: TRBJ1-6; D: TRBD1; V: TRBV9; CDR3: CASSVEGLGQGNSPLHF; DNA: TGTGCCAGCAGCGTAGAGGGGCTCGGACAGGGGAATTCACCCCTCCACTTT
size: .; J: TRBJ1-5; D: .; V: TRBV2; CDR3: CASSDAGARPQHF; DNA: TGTGCCAGCAGTGACGCTGGGGCTAGGCCCCAGCATTTT
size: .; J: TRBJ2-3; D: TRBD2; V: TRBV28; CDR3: CASSASPGLADKSQYF; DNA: TGTGCCAGCAGTGCCAGCCCGGGACTAGCGGACAAGTCGCAGTATTTT
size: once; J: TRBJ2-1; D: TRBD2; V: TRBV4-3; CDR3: CASSHYLAGSYNEQFF; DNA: TGCGCCAGCAGCCACTATCTAGCGGGATCCTACAATGAGCAGTTCTTC
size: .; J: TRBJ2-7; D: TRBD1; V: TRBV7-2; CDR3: CASSLAGTGFYEQYF; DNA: TGTGCCAGCAGCTTAGCTGGGACAGGGTTCTACGAGCAGTACTTC
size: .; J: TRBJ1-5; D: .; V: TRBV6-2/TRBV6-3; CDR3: CASSPWGGGSNQPQHF; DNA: TGTGCCAGCAGCCCCTGGGGGGGCGGAAGCAATCAGCCCCAGCATTTT
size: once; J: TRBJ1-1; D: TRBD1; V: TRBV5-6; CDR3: CASSPDRGAWDTEAFF; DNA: TGTGCCAGCAGCCCCGACAGGGGGGCATGGGACACTGAAGCTTTCTTT
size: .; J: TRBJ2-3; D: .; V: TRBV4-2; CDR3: CASSPEADTQYF; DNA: TGTGCCAGCAGCCCAGAAGCAGATACGCAGTATTTT
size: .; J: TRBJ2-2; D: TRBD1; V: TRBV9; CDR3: CASSPDRGQVTGELFF; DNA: TGTGCCAGCAGCCCCGACAGGGGGCAGGTCACCGGGGAGCTGTTTTTT
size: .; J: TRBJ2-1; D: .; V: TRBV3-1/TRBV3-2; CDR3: CASSARDGNNEQFF; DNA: TGTGCCAGCAGCGCCCGGGACGGGAACAATGAGCAGTTCTTC
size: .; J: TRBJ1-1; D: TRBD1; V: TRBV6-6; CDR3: CASSQPQPGTGPNMNTEAFF; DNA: TGTGCCAGCAGCCAACCCCAGCCCGGGACAGGTCCGAACATGAACACTGAAGCTTTCTTT
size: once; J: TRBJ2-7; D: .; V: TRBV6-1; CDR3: CASRDAPSEQYF; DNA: TGTGCCAGCCGTGACGCGCCCTCCGAGCAGTACTTC
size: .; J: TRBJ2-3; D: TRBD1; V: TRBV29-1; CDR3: CSAVAPGQGLSTQYF; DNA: TGCAGCGCCGTAGCGCCGGGACAGGGGTTGAGTACGCAGTATTTT
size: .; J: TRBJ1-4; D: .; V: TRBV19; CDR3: CASSKGDRINEKLFF; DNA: TGTGCCAGTAGTAAGGGAGACAGGATTAATGAAAAACTGTTTTTT
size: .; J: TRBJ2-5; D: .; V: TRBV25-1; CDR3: CASSEWGAVSGETQYF; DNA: TGTGCCAGCAGTGAATGGGGGGCGGTCTCCGGGGAGACCCAGTACTTC
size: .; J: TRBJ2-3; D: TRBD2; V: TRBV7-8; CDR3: CASSPDGLAGRTDTQYF; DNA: TGTGCCAGCAGCCCCGACGGACTAGCGGGACGCACAGATACGCAGTATTTT
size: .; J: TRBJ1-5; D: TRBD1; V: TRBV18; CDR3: CASSPAGTGVNQPQHF; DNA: TGTGCCAGCTCACCGGCCGGGACAGGGGTAAATCAGCCCCAGCATTTT
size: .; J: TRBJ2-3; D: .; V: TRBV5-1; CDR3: CASSLLGGRTDTQYF; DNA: TGCGCCAGCAGCCTCCTCGGGGGAAGGACAGATACGCAGTATTTT
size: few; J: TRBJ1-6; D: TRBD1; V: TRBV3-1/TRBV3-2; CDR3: CASSQSPSWTGINSPLHF; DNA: TGTGCCAGCAGTCAAAGCCCTTCGTGGACAGGGATTAATTCACCCCTCCACTTT
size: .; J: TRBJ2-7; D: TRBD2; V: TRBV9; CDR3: CASSPGGLAGGPNEQYF; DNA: TGTGCCAGCAGCCCCGGGGGTCTAGCGGGAGGGCCCAACGAGCAGTACTTC
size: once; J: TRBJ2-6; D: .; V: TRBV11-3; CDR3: CASSLGRLRSSGANVLTF; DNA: TGTGCCAGCAGCTTAGGGCGCTTGCGGAGCTCTGGGGCCAACGTCCTGACTTTC